The entry that follows covers one T cell receptor beta chain sequence. Its cognate antigen is unknown. The sample originates from a study of Graves' ophthalmopathy and Graves' hyperthyroidism. Study-wide results and caveats: The model flagged ophthalmopathy progression at roughly 71% sensitivity and 72% to 75% specificity.

For repertoire sequencing, the TCR beta CDR3 regions were amplified from RNA transcripts. RT-PCR with HTBI primers came first, then second-round multiplex PCR. TCRdb itself ran the multiplex PCR reads through MiXCR, one entry per CDR3 protein. The data hold about 740,000 distinct CDR3 sequences, with roughly 40% observed a single time. A duration under 3 months, NOSPECS ≥4, CAS ≥3 and moderate-to-severe activity characterized the donors with ophthalmopathy. Researchers turned away patients with other autoimmune diseases, uncontrolled infections, pregnancy or lactation. The sequencing input was peripheral blood. The clonotype comes from an adult man with Graves' ophthalmopathy.

The CDR3 protein is CASSSRGANYGYTF. DNA for the CDR3: TGTGCCAGCAGTTCTCGCGGGGCTAACTATGGCTACACCTTC. This rearrangement joins TRBV2 to TRBJ1-2; no reliable D call. The CDR3 totals 14 residues. Trimming shortened V by 5 bases and J by 0 bases, and 10 bases separated the two germline ends. CDR1 and CDR2 (germline): SNHLY, FYNNEI.